This T cell receptor beta chain comes out of a study of shared clonotypes between healthy human individuals. The genomic DNA of each subset was split evenly across several immunoSEQ plates. Using immunoSEQ multiplex PCR, the repertoire was profiled, and TCRdb retains in-frame clones only, with some absent. The table lists roughly 2,000,000 clones, about 94% of them singletons. CD45RO-negative cells were positively selected for CCR7, leaving out terminally differentiated effector memory CD45RA+ cells. Study-level points and caveats: Clonotype sharing among donors was expected to depend on sequencing depth.

Germline V gene lookup returns CDR1 MNHEY and CDR2 SVGAGI. The J segment lost 0 bases and the V segment lost 5 bases, leaving 3 bases of the junction unmatched. This CDR3 is built from 15 residues. Turning to this clone: Its matching antigen is unknown. This sample includes further DNA sequences coding for the same CDR3.

The V and J genes are TRBV6-5 and TRBJ2-1, with TRBD2 identical over 8 bases. The specimen sequenced was naive CD8+ T cells sorted from blood. This clonotype was obtained from a man younger than 30 in good health. The CDR3 sequence is CASSRSGSSYNEQFF. CDR3 nucleotide sequence: TGTGCCAGCAGTAGGAGCGGGAGCTCCTACAATGAGCAGTTCTTC.